This T cell receptor beta chain was sequenced in a study of Graves' ophthalmopathy and Graves' hyperthyroidism. Study-wide results and caveats: A 13-signature model separated ophthalmopathy from stable hyperthyroidism, reaching about 91% sensitivity and 80% to 83% specificity cross-validated. A majority of expanded thyroid clonotypes exceeding 0.001 frequency were likewise present in blood.

As the template, RNA transcripts were used to amplify TCR beta CDR3 regions. First-round RT-PCR with HTBI primers preceded a second-round multiplex PCR. One entry per CDR3 protein results from TCRdb running MiXCR on the multiplex PCR reads. The sample includes 500,000 to 700,000 distinct CDR3 sequences, approximately 35% of them seen just once. Details on this clonotype: Its specificity is unknown.

None of the included patients had other autoimmune diseases, uncontrolled infections, pregnancy or lactation, as these led to exclusion. The origin of this receptor is an adult man with Graves' hyperthyroidism. The sample consisted of peripheral blood or thyroid tissue (not recorded which).

The CDR3 loop reads CASRAGGPTDTQYF. In DNA form, the CDR3 reads TGTGCCAGTCGAGCGGGAGGGCCGACAGATACGCAGTATTTT. The chain carries TRBV7-2 and TRBJ1-5, with 10 bases aligning to TRBD2. The DNA end lines up better with TRBJ2-3; the J call may be wrong. Germline CDR1 reads SGHTA; CDR2 reads FQGNSA. CDR3 size: 14 residues.